The 2 T cell receptor beta chains below all came from one sample that was sequenced in a study of early T cells in non-severe SARS-CoV-2 infection. TCRdb recomputed calls from the 5' RACE reads with MiXCR, one row per CDR3 protein. The sample records tens of thousands of distinct CDR3 sequences, about 3.9% being singletons. Material for sequencing was whole blood. These receptors were obtained from an adult who was a healthcare worker with PCR-confirmed SARS-CoV-2 infection or an uninfected control (not recorded which).

This clonotype was seen many times. The rearrangement uses TRBV19 and TRBJ2-2, with 8 bases lining up with TRBD1. Germline assignment: CDR1 LNHDA and CDR2 SQIVND (reference sequence). The CDR3 contains 16 residues. The V segment lost 5 bases and the J segment 3 bases; nucleotides outside the gene matches: 8. Here the CDR3 reads CASSGADRVYTGELFF. CDR3 nucleotides: TGTGCCAGTAGTGGGGCGGACAGGGTGTACACCGGGGAGCTGTTTTTT.

The V call is TRBV4-3, the J call TRBJ2-3; 7 nucleotides align to TRBD2. Germline assignment: CDR1 LGHNA and CDR2 YSLEER. V lost 0 bases, J lost 6 bases, and 6 bases stayed unmatched. The CDR3 runs 15 residues. The CDR3 loop reads CASSQDRTSADTQYF. CDR3 in DNA: TGCGCCAGCAGCCAAGATCGGACTAGTGCTGATACGCAGTATTTT.